The clone carrying this TCR beta chain showed up just a few times. Antigen specificity is unknown. Assay: immunoSEQ multiplex PCR; the TCRdb copy retains only in-frame clones and omits some. The sample shows roughly 11,000 clones, 47% of them seen only once. The mixed lymphocyte reaction cells were cocultured at 37°C for 6 to 7 days. The CDR3 sequence is 15 residues long. After removal of 5 bases from V and 4 bases from J, the junction contained 8 bases not matched to a gene. The germline V gene has CDR1 LNHDA and CDR2 SQIVND (reference sequence). This entry is derived from a study of siplizumab effects on memory and regulatory T cells.

Input material: CFSE-low (dividing) CD8+ T cells sorted from an allogeneic mixed lymphocyte reaction. The genes are TRBV19 and TRBJ2-7; 10 bases fit TRBD1. The clonotype was recovered from a human donor in good health; the cells came from an allogeneic mixed lymphocyte reaction. Some clones in this sample may be carry-over from other donors' samples. In DNA, the CDR3 is TGTGCCAGTAGTTTCTCCGGGACAGGGGCATACGAGCAGTACTTC. Translation: CASSFSGTGAYEQYF.